This T cell receptor (beta chain) was recovered during a study of T-cell reconstitution after alpha-beta-depleted transplantation in children. Researchers prepared the TCRbeta library using unique molecular identifiers, the study reports. TCRdb re-analysed the PCR reads in MiXCR, keeping a single row per CDR3 protein. The sample lists 300,000 or so distinct CDR3 sequences; more than 9% were seen once. Germline V gives CDR1 ENHRY, CDR2 SYGVKD. The CDR3 covers 16 residues. Germline trimming cut 3 bases from V and 3 bases from J; bases unmatched to any gene: 7. This clonotype was found a few times. The material sequenced was PBMCs from the stem cell graft donor, taken from the stem cell graft. V and J are TRBV10-3 and TRBJ2-1; TRBD2 agrees at 8 bases. This TCR was recovered from a human donor who donated a stem cell graft to a child with SCID. CDR3 sequence: CAISERLAGFYNEQFF. In DNA, the CDR3 is TGTGCCATCAGTGAAAGGCTAGCGGGCTTCTACAATGAGCAGTTCTTC.